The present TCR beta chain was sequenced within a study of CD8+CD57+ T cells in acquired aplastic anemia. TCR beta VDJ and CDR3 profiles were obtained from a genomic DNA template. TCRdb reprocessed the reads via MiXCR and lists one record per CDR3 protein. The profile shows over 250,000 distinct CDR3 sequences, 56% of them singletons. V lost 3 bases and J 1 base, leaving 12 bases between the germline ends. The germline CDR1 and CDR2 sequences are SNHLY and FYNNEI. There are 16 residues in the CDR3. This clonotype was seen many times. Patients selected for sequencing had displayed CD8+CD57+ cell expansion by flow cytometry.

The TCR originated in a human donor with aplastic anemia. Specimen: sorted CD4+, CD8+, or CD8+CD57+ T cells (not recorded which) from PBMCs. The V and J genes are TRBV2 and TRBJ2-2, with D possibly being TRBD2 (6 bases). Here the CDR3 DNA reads TGTGCCAGCAGTGATCGGGAGAGAGGGAACACCGGGGAGCTGTTTTTT. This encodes CASSDRERGNTGELFF.